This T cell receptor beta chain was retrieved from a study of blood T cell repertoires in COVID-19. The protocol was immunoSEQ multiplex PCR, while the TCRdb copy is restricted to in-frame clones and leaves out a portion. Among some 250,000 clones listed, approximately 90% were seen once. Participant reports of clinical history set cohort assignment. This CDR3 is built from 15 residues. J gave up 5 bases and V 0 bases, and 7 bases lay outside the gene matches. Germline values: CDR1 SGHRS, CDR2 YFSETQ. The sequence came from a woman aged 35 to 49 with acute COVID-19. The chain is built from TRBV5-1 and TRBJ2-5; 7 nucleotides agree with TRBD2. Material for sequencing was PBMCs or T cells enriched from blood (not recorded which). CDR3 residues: CASSLAPGGMETQYF. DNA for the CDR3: TGCGCCAGCAGCTTGGCTCCCGGGGGGATGGAGACCCAGTACTTC. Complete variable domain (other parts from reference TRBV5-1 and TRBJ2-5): KAGVTQTPRYLIKTRGQQVTLSCSPISGHRSVSWYQQTPGQGLQFLFEYFSETQRNKGNFPGRFSGRQFSNSRSEMNVSTLELGDSALYLCASSLAPGGMETQYFGPGTRLLVL.